This T cell receptor beta chain is from a study of T cells in Graves' hyperthyroidism and ophthalmopathy. Study as a whole: Peripheral blood draws took place at initial diagnosis, ahead of any treatment.

General observations from the study: In blood, most of the thyroid clonotypes expanded above 0.001 were also present.

Trimming stripped 5 bases from V and 5 bases from J, with 13 bases between. The CDR3 sequence is 13 residues long. Hyperthyroidism in the patients, aged 18 to 65, was newly diagnosed and under 2 months in duration. The study left out patients who had uncontrolled infection, other autoimmune disease, pregnancy or lactation. At least ten counts were recorded for this clonotype. Its antigen is undetermined. Amplified TCR beta CDR3 regions derived from RNA transcripts. The HTBI primer set was used in a first-round RT-PCR of the TCR CDR3. MiXCR, run by TCRdb on the multiplex PCR reads, gives a single entry per CDR3 protein. The sample includes around 350,000 distinct CDR3 sequences, 15% to 20% seen only once; the top ten take 3% to 4.5%.

This chain links TRBV12-3 or TRBV12-4 with TRBJ2-7; possible D gene TRBD2, 6 bases. Sample: blood. The TCR sequence derives from a woman between 18 and 30 years old with Graves' hyperthyroidism. CDR3 DNA sequence: TGTGCCAGCAGTAGTGGGACTGAAGACGAGCAGTACTTC. It is translated as CASSSGTEDEQYF.